Listed below are T cell receptor beta chains from one sample, sequenced in a study of blood T cell repertoires in COVID-19. The method was immunoSEQ multiplex PCR; TCRdb's version includes in-frame clones alone and lacks a portion of them. The data hold over 400,000 clones, with 86% observed a single time. Sequenced material: peripheral blood. These receptors all stem from a woman in her 30s with active or convalescent COVID-19. The conserved cysteine and the conserved F or W are not part of the CDR3 here.

J: TRBJ1-1; V: TRBV5-5; CDR3: ASSLVQGMNTEAF
J: TRBJ2-5; V: TRBV19; CDR3: ASSGQGGRQETQY
J: TRBJ1-1; V: TRBV19; CDR3: ASIPGGMNTEAF
J: TRBJ2-3; V: TRBV9; CDR3: ASKLTGGLTDTQY
J: TRBJ1-1; V: TRBV20-1; CDR3: SASRGGEAF
J: TRBJ2-5; V: TRBV5-1; CDR3: ASSPGGTSGTVETQY
J: TRBJ2-5; V: TRBV11-2; CDR3: ASSLIRGSGETQY
J: TRBJ2-7; V: TRBV13; CDR3: ASSVGQGLYEQY
J: TRBJ1-1; V: TRBV9; CDR3: ASSPGDRGRLNTEAF
J: TRBJ1-2; V: TRBV5-4; CDR3: ASSWTGRYGYT
J: TRBJ1-1; V: TRBV27; CDR3: ASSSLPTVEWGAGTEAF
J: TRBJ2-5; V: TRBV3-1/TRBV3-2; CDR3: ASSRSGRGETQY
J: TRBJ1-1; V: TRBV2; CDR3: ASSVTGLTEAF
J: TRBJ2-5; V: TRBV6-5; CDR3: ASTGWLETQY
J: TRBJ2-3; V: TRBV3-1/TRBV3-2; CDR3: ASSQGSASTDTQY
J: TRBJ1-2; V: TRBV27; CDR3: ASRQQGVYGYT
J: TRBJ1-2; V: TRBV19; CDR3: ASSPDRGLYGYT
J: TRBJ2-1; V: TRBV6-4; CDR3: ASSPVGLAGYNEQF
J: TRBJ2-3; V: TRBV7-9; CDR3: ASSLRVLTSGSTDTQY
J: TRBJ1-1; V: TRBV18; CDR3: ASSGVRNTEAF
J: TRBJ1-1; V: TRBV5-5; CDR3: ASSLLVANTEAF
J: TRBJ2-7; V: TRBV5-1; CDR3: ASSLQDFSYEQY
J: TRBJ2-1; V: TRBV5-1; CDR3: ASSSTGGGEQF
J: TRBJ1-1; V: TRBV29-1; CDR3: SVGIQGSTEAF
J: TRBJ1-1; V: TRBV5-1; CDR3: ASTLDRGGTEAF
J: TRBJ1-3; V: TRBV5-1; CDR3: ASSLEYGDTSSGNTIY
J: TRBJ1-2; V: TRBV6-5; CDR3: ASRSGTGYYGYT
J: TRBJ1-4; V: TRBV10-3; CDR3: AISRGQELF
J: TRBJ1-3; V: TRBV5-1; CDR3: ASSSGQGKAGNTIY
J: TRBJ2-7; V: TRBV7-6; CDR3: ASSPEQGRVDYEQY
J: TRBJ2-1; V: TRBV27; CDR3: ASSSTSGGAVYNEQF
J: TRBJ2-1; V: TRBV29-1; CDR3: SVSSGSFNEQF
J: TRBJ1-3; V: TRBV5-1; CDR3: ASSSDAKTVNGNTIY
J: TRBJ1-2; V: TRBV5-4; CDR3: ASSLAPGQGGGYT
J: TRBJ1-6; V: TRBV7-9; CDR3: ASSLTTGGFSPLH
J: TRBJ2-7; V: TRBV27; CDR3: ASSLSGTGAYEQY
J: TRBJ1-5; V: TRBV7-8; CDR3: ASSLGGTAEQPQH
J: TRBJ1-5; V: TRBV7-2; CDR3: ASSLVAVNQPQH